A single T cell receptor (beta chain) is shown here with its context. This clone's antigen is unknown. There are no base qualities to consult, and no much larger clone falls within one base. From the cysteine through the phenylalanine, the CDR3 covers 16 amino acids. The entry retains the CDR3 DNA only, 48 bases that are in frame from base 1. Trimming accounts for 4 bases at V and 5 bases at J, while the number of junction bases matched to no gene is 7. Based on the germline V gene, the CDR1 and CDR2 sequences are SGHTA and FQGTGA. This sample is part of a study of graft-versus-host responses after intestinal transplantation (dated by TCRdb to the early 2020s). For the study in its entirety: The transplants that recipients got were multivisceral, liver-intestinal, or isolated intestinal. All recipients received anti-thymocyte globulin induction followed by maintenance tacrolimus and steroids for three to four years. After intestinal transplantation, graft-versus-host and host-versus-graft alloreactive T cell clones in the graft, circulation and bone marrow were tracked using bulk TCR-beta CDR3 sequencing. To identify alloreactive clones, pre-transplant mixed lymphocyte reaction products were sequenced and compared with unstimulated pre-transplant donor and recipient T cells. The cohort enrolled under 25 intestinal transplant recipients including one retransplant, and a few patients lacking pretransplant specimens were excluded. Donor T cell macrochimerism was defined as a peak of at least 4% donor T cells among recipient peripheral blood mononuclear cells. Rather than being sequenced by the commercial service, samples from a few later patients were sequenced in-house on an Illumina MiSeq and processed with MiXCR.

Broad study findings and their caveats: Conclusions were limited by the relatively low number and heterogeneity of intestinal transplant patients. Patients with donor T cell macrochimerism had high GvH to HvG T cell clonal ratios in their allografts. GvH clones turned up in recipient bone marrow, with some appearing earlier in ileal mucosa or blood, a pattern consistent with an intestinal mucosal origin. Early after transplant, peak levels of circulating GvH clones were associated with declines in HvG clones.

In the paper's terms, the time point label means: cells obtained before transplantation from donor or recipient. CD3+CD4+ and CD3+CD8+ populations were FACS-sorted from unstimulated pre-transplant donor and recipient cells taken from spleen or lymph nodes. Library creation used the immunoSEQ multiplex PCR assay. In most patients, genomic DNA was isolated using the Qiagen DNeasy Blood and Tissue Kit and sent frozen to Adaptive Biotechnologies for TCR sequencing. For most patients, high-throughput TCR-beta CDR3 sequencing of genomic DNA was performed by Adaptive Biotechnologies. Per the source publication's procedure: TCR sequencing data for around 19 patients were retrieved from Adaptive's ImmunoSEQ software; three other patients were processed with MiXCR and VDJtools. To correct CD4 versus CD8 sorting errors, sequences present in both subsets at a frequency ratio below 5:1 were removed. CDR3 nucleotide sequences shared between donor and recipient were removed because the origin of such sequences could not be assigned. Alloreactive clones required at least 2-fold expansion over unstimulated cells and minimum CFSE-low frequency of 0.002% (template counts) or 0.001% (read counts). Clones were considered mappable if detected in sequenced pre-transplant spleen, lymph node, or MLR CFSE-low populations of the donor or recipient. The cumulative frequency of alloreactive clones was calculated as a percentage of all sequences, weighted by copy number. What TCRdb holds here is the immuneACCESS table cut down to in-frame rearrangements. Part of the clones is not present; checked against another copy, under half of the missing clones reflect an unresolved V gene, and the others are unexplained. V and J calls plus clone size are reproduced from that table; the DNA served to infer D and trimming. The sample table shows over 100,000 clones, and over 85% are seen once. The top ten clones comprise around 0.12% of the sample.

Sequenced material: unstimulated CD4+ T cells sorted from spleen or lymph node cells, taken before intestinal transplant. The V and J segments used are TRBV7-3 and TRBJ2-1, with 11 bases matching TRBD2. This TCR derives from a human donor who received an intestinal transplant. Read as DNA, the sequence is TGTGCCAGCAGCTCTCCGGGACTAGCGGATAACAATGAGCAGTTCTTC. This is translated as CASSSPGLADNNEQFF.